Sequencing of this T cell receptor beta chain was carried out in a study of blood T cell repertoires in COVID-19. Under the authors' procedure: Reference gene primers were amplified, and this amplification served to estimate nucleated cell counts. Profiling relied on immunoSEQ multiplex PCR, and the TCRdb table lists in-frame clones only, not all of them. The V and J calls and clone size are taken from that table; D and trimming were inferred from the DNA. The sample lists approximately 230,000 clones, 80% to 90% seen once, with about 2.2% in the top ten. This TCR derives from a man aged 25-40 years who had recovered from COVID-19. The source material was peripheral blood.

DNA for the CDR3: TGTGCCAGCCTGGGACTAGCGGGGCCCCTAGGCACCGGGGAGCTGTTTTTT. Protein product: CASLGLAGPLGTGELFF. The V gene is TRBV11-2, the J gene TRBJ2-2, with TRBD2 matching 13 bases. The germline V gene has CDR1 SGHAT and CDR2 FQNNGV. The CDR3 runs to 17 residues. J was trimmed by 4 bases and V by 8 bases; bases with no gene match: 10. Full variable domain (missing parts from reference TRBV11-2 and TRBJ2-2): EAGVAQSPRYKIIEKRQSVAFWCNPISGHATLYWYQQILGQGPKLLIQFQNNGVVDDSQLPKDRFSAERLKGVDSTLKIQPAKLEDSAVYLCASLGLAGPLGTGELFFGEGSRLTVL.